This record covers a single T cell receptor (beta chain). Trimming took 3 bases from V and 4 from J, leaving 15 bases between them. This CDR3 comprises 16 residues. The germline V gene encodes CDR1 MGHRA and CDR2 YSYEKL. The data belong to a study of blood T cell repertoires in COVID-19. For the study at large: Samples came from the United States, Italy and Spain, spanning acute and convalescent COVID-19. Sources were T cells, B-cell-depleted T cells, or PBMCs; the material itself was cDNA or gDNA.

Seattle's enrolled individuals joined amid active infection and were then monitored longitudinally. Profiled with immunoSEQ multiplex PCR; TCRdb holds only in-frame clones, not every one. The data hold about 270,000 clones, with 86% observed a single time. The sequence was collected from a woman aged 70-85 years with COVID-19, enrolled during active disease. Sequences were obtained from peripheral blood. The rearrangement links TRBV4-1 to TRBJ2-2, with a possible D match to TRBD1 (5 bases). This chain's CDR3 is CASSHSPQGITGELFF. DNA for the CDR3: TGCGCCAGCAGCCATTCTCCCCAGGGTATCACCGGGGAGCTGTTTTTT.